These T cell receptor beta chains were read from a single sample in a study of regulatory and conventional T cells in RAG deficiency. Clones were read by immunoSEQ multiplex PCR, and TCRdb kept only the in-frame ones, dropping some. Among roughly 29,000 clones listed, 90% to 95% were seen once. This same sample was also part of a study on regulatory T cells.

The sample was CD25- CD4+ T cells sorted from blood. Source of these receptors: a human donor in good health. CDR3s include the opening cysteine and the closing phenylalanine or tryptophan. D genes are given only for firm matches.

J gene,V gene,D gene,CDR3 protein,CDR3 DNA
TRBJ1-2,TRBV6-5,-,CASSYVGEADGYTF,TGTGCCAGCAGTTACGTCGGAGAAGCCGATGGCTACACCTTC
TRBJ1-1,TRBV10-3,-,CAISPDSRNTEAFF,TGTGCCATCAGTCCGGACAGTCGGAACACTGAAGCTTTCTTT
TRBJ1-1,TRBV5-1,-,CASSPPAGTEAFF,TGCGCCAGCAGCCCCCCTGCGGGGACTGAAGCTTTCTTT
TRBJ2-7,TRBV6-5,TRBD1,CASSSDRGHFGQYF,TGTGCCAGCAGCTCAGACAGGGGGCACTTCGGGCAGTACTTC
TRBJ1-3,TRBV6-6,-,CASSLDLGAVGNTIYF,TGTGCCAGCAGTCTCGATTTGGGGGCAGTTGGAAACACCATATATTTT
TRBJ1-6,TRBV4-1,TRBD1,CASSRSAGPDRVNSPLHF,TGCGCCAGCAGCCGGTCAGCTGGGCCCGACAGGGTTAATTCACCCCTCCACTTT
TRBJ2-5,TRBV5-4,-,CASSLAGGGGETQYF,TGTGCCAGCAGCTTGGCCGGCGGAGGGGGCGAGACCCAGTACTTC
TRBJ2-5,TRBV2,TRBD2,CASSDIAGGGETQYF,TGTGCCAGCAGTGACATCGCGGGGGGTGGGGAGACCCAGTACTTC
TRBJ2-2,TRBV11-3,TRBD1,CASSNRQGTGELFF,TGTGCCAGCAGCAACCGACAGGGTACCGGGGAGCTGTTTTTT
TRBJ2-1,TRBV27,-,CASSSTRAGYYNEQFF,TGTGCCAGCAGTTCCACTAGGGCCGGATACTACAATGAGCAGTTCTTC
TRBJ2-5,TRBV6-6,-,CASSRSGVRGETQYF,TGTGCCAGCAGTAGGAGCGGAGTGAGAGGAGAGACCCAGTACTTC